Shown below are 32 T cell receptor beta chains from a single sample sequenced in a study of T cell changes during pregnancy in multiple sclerosis. Measured with immunoSEQ multiplex PCR; TCRdb has only the in-frame clones, and not every one. The sample yields 25,000 to 30,000 clones, 89% seen once. The sample was CD4+ T cells from peripheral blood mononuclear cells, taken in the second trimester of pregnancy. The receptor set was obtained from a female donor with multiple sclerosis, enrolled in a pregnancy study.

The chain combines TRBV5-4 with TRBJ1-4; perhaps TRBD1 as D (6 bases). The CDR3 covers 15 residues. V shed 0 bases and J shed 8 bases, with 14 bases lying between them. Per germline, CDR1 SGHNT and CDR2 YYREEE (reference sequence). CDR3 in DNA: TGTGCCAGCAGCTTGGGAGGGGGGGACGGAGAAAAACTGTTTTTT. Encoded protein: CASSLGGGDGEKLFF.

The chain carries TRBV21-1 and TRBJ1-1; no DNA check was done on the table's D call, TRBD1. TRBV21-1 is labeled a pseudogene. CDR3 size: 15 residues. Written as DNA, the CDR3 is TGTGCCAGCAGGCGGGGCATCAGGGGGGACACTGAAGCTTTCTTT. Its protein is CASRRGIRGDTEAFF.

The table lists this clone with a count of one. The chain has TRBV6-4 and TRBJ1-5, with D possibly matching TRBD1 (6 bases). The ends were cut back, 6 bases at V and 1 base at J, with 10 bases in the middle. CDR3 length: 14 amino acids. The germline V gene has CDR1 MRHNA and CDR2 SNTAGT. The CDR3 sequence is CASSPDRSNQPQHF. CDR3 bases: TGTGCCAGCAGCCCTGACAGGAGCAATCAGCCCCAGCATTTT.

The chain joins TRBV6-1 to TRBJ2-7; 8 bases are shared with TRBD1. V trimming: 7 bases; J trimming: 6 bases; junction bases outside the gene matches: 8. The CDR3 is 13 residues long. Germline-derived CDR1 and CDR2 are MNHNS and SASEGT. CDR3 DNA sequence: TGTGCCAGCATCCAACAGGGGGTGTCCGAGCAGTACTTC. This translates into CASIQQGVSEQYF.

CDR3 nucleotide sequence: TGTGCCAGCAGGAGCGGACCGAGCACTGAAGCTTTCTTT. It encodes CASRSGPSTEAFF. V is TRBV2 and J is TRBJ1-1, with D hard to call. The CDR3 is 13 residues long. Germline V lookup: CDR1 SNHLY, CDR2 FYNNEI. Between the trimmed V and J ends, which lost 6 bases and 4 bases, there was a span of 12 bases.

CDR3 in DNA: TGTGCCACCAGCAGAGAGCAGGGGGCAGATACGCAGTATTTT. Translated, it gives CATSREQGADTQYF. V and J are TRBV15 and TRBJ2-3; 7 bases line up with TRBD1. This CDR3 is 14 amino acids long. Germline CDR1 LNHNV, CDR2 YYDKDF (reference sequence). The J segment lost 4 bases and the V segment lost 0 bases, leaving 1 base of the junction unmatched.

The chain links TRBV9 to TRBJ1-1; TRBD1 agrees at 8 bases. V lost 4 bases to trimming and J lost 5 bases; unmatched junction nucleotides: 10. Germline assignment: CDR1 SGDLS and CDR2 YYNGEE. The CDR3 has 15 residues. The CDR3 DNA reads as TGTGCCAGCAGCCCTACCGGGACAGGTCGGACTGAAGCTTTCTTT. Its translation is CASSPTGTGRTEAFF.

The CDR3 reads CASSASPTGAGANVLTF. The CDR3 DNA is TGTGCCAGCAGCGCGAGCCCTACAGGGGCCGGGGCCAACGTCCTGACTTTC. J is TRBJ2-6 and V is TRBV9, with 7 bases that match TRBD1. Germline values: CDR1 SGDLS, CDR2 YYNGEE. The CDR3 is 17 amino acids. J lost 4 bases, V lost 3 bases, and 10 bases had no gene match.

This clone was seen only once. This chain joins TRBV9 and TRBJ1-2; D unresolved. There are 13 residues in the CDR3. V lost 3 bases to trimming and J lost 3 bases, with 9 bases between them. In germline, CDR1 is SGDLS, CDR2 YYNGEE. For the CDR3, the DNA is TGTGCCAGCAGCGGCCGCCGGGACTATGGCTACACCTTC. Amino acid sequence: CASSGRRDYGYTF. The full variable domain, rest sourced from reference TRBV9 and TRBJ1-2, is DSGVTQTPKHLITATGQRVTLRCSPRSGDLSVYWYQQSLDQGLQFLIQYYNGEERAKGNILERFSAQQFPDLHSELNLSSLELGDSALYFCASSGRRDYGYTFGSGTRLTVV.

The gene calls are TRBV7-3 and TRBJ2-5; 9 positions agree with TRBD2. The V and J ends lost 1 base and 7 bases, in that order; junction bases with no gene match: 7. The CDR3 has 15 residues. Germline CDR1 is SGHTA and CDR2 is FQGTGA. The CDR3 protein is CASSLRGGGEGTQYF. In DNA form, the CDR3 reads TGTGCCAGCAGCTTAAGAGGCGGGGGGGAAGGGACCCAGTACTTC. Looking up the rest from reference TRBV7-3 and TRBJ2-5 gives the full variable domain: GAGVSQTPSNKVTEKGKYVELRCDPISGHTALYWYRQSLGQGPEFLIYFQGTGAADDSGLPNDRFFAVRPEGSVSTLKIQRTERGDSAVYLCASSLRGGGEGTQYFGPGTRLLVL.

The V call is TRBV30, the J call TRBJ1-1, with unresolved D. Per germline, CDR1 GTSNPN and CDR2 SVGIG (reference sequence). Trimming stripped 0 bases from V and 1 base from J, with 9 bases between. This CDR3 comprises 14 residues. CDR3 region: CAWSVLRRNTEAFF. The CDR3 coding sequence is TGTGCCTGGAGTGTACTGAGGCGGAACACTGAAGCTTTCTTT.

The CDR3 reads CASSPRTFGTGELFF. The CDR3 coding sequence is TGTGCCAGCAGTCCCCGGACATTTGGGACCGGGGAGCTGTTTTTT. The chain carries TRBV27 and TRBJ2-2, with D tentatively TRBD1 (5 bases). Looked up from germline, CDR1 is MNHEY and CDR2 is SMNVEV (reference sequence). Trimming stripped 5 bases from V and 5 bases from J, with 15 bases between. The CDR3 totals 15 residues.

V gene TRBV5-1 combines with J gene TRBJ2-1; maybe TRBD2 (5 bases). The CDR3 contains 15 residues. V was trimmed by 0 bases and J by 7 bases, leaving 14 bases between them. Germline-derived CDR1 and CDR2 are SGHRS and YFSETQ. The CDR3 region is CASSLVYSGMNEQFF. In DNA, the CDR3 is TGCGCCAGCAGCTTGGTATATTCGGGGATGAATGAGCAGTTCTTC.

This chain links TRBV5-4 with TRBJ1-2, with a tentative D call TRBD1 (6 bases). Germline V gives CDR1 SGHNT, CDR2 YYREEE (reference sequence). V lost 0 bases to trimming and J lost 0 bases, with 6 bases between them. This CDR3 has 14 residues. CDR3 region: CASSLGTANYGYTF. DNA for the CDR3: TGTGCCAGCAGCTTGGGGACAGCTAACTATGGCTACACCTTC. Full variable domain (rest looked up from reference TRBV5-4 and TRBJ1-2): ETGVTQSPTHLIKTRGQQVTLRCSSQSGHNTVSWYQQALGQGPQFIFQYYREEENGRGNFPPRFSGLQFPNYSSELNVNALELDDSALYLCASSLGTANYGYTFGSGTRLTVV.

The chain uses TRBV10-3 and TRBJ2-5, with 7 bases identical to TRBD2. Trimming at V came to 6 bases and at J to 1 base, leaving 11 bases not matched to a gene. This CDR3 is built from 16 residues. From germline, CDR1 is ENHRY and CDR2 SYGVKD. The CDR3 loop reads CAISFGLGGIQETQYF. The CDR3 DNA follows: TGTGCCATCAGCTTTGGGTTGGGGGGGATCCAAGAGACCCAGTACTTC.

The gene calls are TRBV2 and TRBJ2-1; 9 bases are a match to TRBD1. Germline assignment: CDR1 SNHLY and CDR2 FYNNEI. V shed 5 bases and J 5 bases; nucleotides not matched to a gene: 4. The CDR3 length is 14 residues. DNA of the CDR3: TGTGCCAGCAGTAAGGGACAGGGCCACAATGAGCAGTTCTTC. Protein product: CASSKGQGHNEQFF. Based on the CDR3 plus reference TRBV2 and TRBJ2-1, the full variable domain is EPEVTQTPSHQVTQMGQEVILRCVPISNHLYFYWYRQILGQKVEFLVSFYNNEISEKSEIFDDQFSVERPDGSNFTLKIRSTKLEDSAMYFCASSKGQGHNEQFFGPGTRLTVL.

This chain uses TRBV2 with TRBJ2-5; D is uncertain. Per the germline V gene, CDR1 is SNHLY and CDR2 is FYNNEI. V was trimmed by 7 bases and J by 1 base, leaving 13 bases between them. This CDR3 has 14 amino acids. CDR3 bases: TGTGCCAGCAATCAGCGTCGGTCCCAAGAGACCCAGTACTTC. As protein: CASNQRRSQETQYF. The full variable domain, its missing parts supplied by reference TRBV2 and TRBJ2-5, is EPEVTQTPSHQVTQMGQEVILRCVPISNHLYFYWYRQILGQKVEFLVSFYNNEISEKSEIFDDQFSVERPDGSNFTLKIRSTKLEDSAMYFCASNQRRSQETQYFGPGTRLLVL.

The J gene is TRBJ1-4, the V gene TRBV18; 11 nucleotides match TRBD1. This CDR3 region has 15 residues. V shed 1 base, J shed 7 bases, and the junction held 2 bases outside the gene matches. The germline gives CDR1 KGHSH, CDR2 LQKENI. The CDR3, as DNA: TGTGCCAGCTCACCACGGACAGGGGGCGGTGAAAAACTGTTTTTT. Its protein is CASSPRTGGGEKLFF.

The V call is TRBV13, the J call TRBJ1-1, with 7 positions matching TRBD1. V was pared by 5 bases and J by 1 base, with 7 bases of the junction left unmatched. This CDR3 spans 15 amino acids. Germline V gives CDR1 PRHDT, CDR2 FYEKMQ (reference sequence). The CDR3 DNA follows: TGTGCCAGCAGCCTCCCCGGGACAGAGAACACTGAAGCTTTCTTT. This gives the protein CASSLPGTENTEAFF.

This chain links TRBV7-2 with TRBJ2-1; TRBD2 might be the D (6 bases). The germline CDR1 and CDR2 sequences are SGHTA and FQGNSA. The V and J ends lost 1 base and 3 bases respectively, with 13 bases between them. The CDR3 contains 16 residues. As DNA, the CDR3 is TGTGCCAGCAGCTTAGGTGGAGCTAGCGACTACAATGAGCAGTTCTTC. It encodes CASSLGGASDYNEQFF.

The DNA for the CDR3 is TGTGCCAGCAGCTTGGGGAGCGGGGGGCGCACAGATACGCAGTATTTT. Protein sequence: CASSLGSGGRTDTQYF. The chain links TRBV7-9 to TRBJ2-3; TRBD2 aligns across 9 bases. The CDR3 contains 16 residues. In germline, CDR1 is SEHNR, CDR2 FQNEAQ (reference sequence). Trimming at V came to 3 bases and at J to 1 base, leaving 5 bases not matched to a gene.

This clone was counted once. The J gene is TRBJ1-1, the V gene TRBV15; TRBD1 agrees at 8 bases. The germline gives CDR1 LNHNV, CDR2 YYDKDF (reference sequence). V lost 4 bases, J lost 1 base, and 5 bases stayed unmatched. The CDR3 has 15 residues. The CDR3 DNA follows: TGTGCCACCAGCAATAGACAGGGGTGGAACACTGAAGCTTTCTTT. Amino acids: CATSNRQGWNTEAFF.

The V gene is TRBV11-2, the J gene TRBJ2-1, with 7 bases matching TRBD2. V lost 2 bases, J lost 4 bases, and 2 bases stayed unmatched. Germline CDR1 and CDR2: SGHAT and FQNNGV. The CDR3 runs 14 residues. This CDR3 reads CASSLTGGYNEQFF. Here the CDR3 DNA reads TGTGCCAGCAGCTTAACGGGGGGTTACAATGAGCAGTTCTTC.

The chain is built from TRBV7-9 and TRBJ1-1; D ambiguous. The germline V gene encodes CDR1 SEHNR and CDR2 FQNEAQ (reference sequence). The CDR3 runs to 14 residues. Between the trimmed V and J ends, which lost 2 bases and 0 bases, there was a span of 7 bases. The CDR3 protein is CASSLSGLNTEAFF. DNA of the CDR3: TGTGCCAGCAGCTTAAGCGGGCTGAACACTGAAGCTTTCTTT.

The genes are TRBV7-3 and TRBJ1-6; 8 bases fit TRBD1. Germline trimming cut 5 bases from V and 6 bases from J; bases unmatched to any gene: 6. In germline, CDR1 is SGHTA, CDR2 FQGTGA. The CDR3 totals 15 residues. The CDR3 coding sequence is TGTGCCAGCAGCCCCCGAGGACAGGGTAATTCACCCCTCCACTTT. Amino acids: CASSPRGQGNSPLHF. Drawing the rest from reference TRBV7-3 and TRBJ1-6, the complete variable domain is GAGVSQTPSNKVTEKGKYVELRCDPISGHTALYWYRQSLGQGPEFLIYFQGTGAADDSGLPNDRFFAVRPEGSVSTLKIQRTERGDSAVYLCASSPRGQGNSPLHFGNGTRLTVT.

The rearrangement joins TRBV4-1 to TRBJ1-5; D is unclear. There are 16 residues in the CDR3. V was cut by 0 bases and J by 1 base, with 10 bases left in between. Germline CDR1 is MGHRA and CDR2 is YSYEKL. CDR3 sequence reads: CASSQDLVGSNQPQHF. CDR3 in DNA: TGCGCCAGCAGCCAAGACCTAGTCGGGAGCAATCAGCCCCAGCATTTT.

This chain joins TRBV25-1 and TRBJ1-5; TRBD1 matches at 11 bases. Germline CDR1 MGHDK, CDR2 SYGVNS. The CDR3 contains 15 residues. The J segment lost 5 bases and the V segment lost 3 bases, leaving 3 bases of the junction unmatched. The CDR3, as DNA: TGTGCCAGCAGTGATAGGACAGGGGGCGATCAGCCCCAGCATTTT. This gives the protein CASSDRTGGDQPQHF.

This rearrangement joins TRBV2 to TRBJ2-3, with 7 bases aligning to TRBD2. Germline-derived CDR1 and CDR2 are SNHLY and FYNNEI. With V trimmed by 8 bases and J by 0 bases, 11 bases remained unmatched. The CDR3 runs 16 residues. The chain's CDR3 is CASRDYGGASTDTQYF. The DNA of the CDR3 is TGTGCCAGCCGGGACTATGGCGGGGCGAGCACAGATACGCAGTATTTT.

The rearrangement joins TRBV7-2 to TRBJ1-1, with D unresolved. The CDR3 sequence is 14 residues long. Per the germline V gene, CDR1 is SGHTA and CDR2 is FQGNSA. The V and J ends lost 2 bases and 4 bases respectively, with 11 bases between them. The CDR3 sequence: CASSLMRRITEAFF. In nucleotides, the CDR3 is TGTGCCAGCAGCTTAATGAGAAGAATCACTGAAGCTTTCTTT.

The V gene is TRBV15, the J gene TRBJ1-1; D not certain. V dropped 1 base and J dropped 4 bases, with 10 bases sitting between them. The CDR3 runs to 14 residues. The germline CDR1 and CDR2 sequences are LNHNV and YYDKDF (reference sequence). As DNA, the CDR3 is TGTGCCACCAGCAGAGCTGGTCAGGTCACTGAAGCTTTCTTT. As protein: CATSRAGQVTEAFF.

This clone was observed a few times. The rearrangement uses TRBV6-5 and TRBJ1-5; D perhaps matches TRBD1 (6 bases). This CDR3 contains 13 residues. Between the trimmed V and J ends, which lost 0 bases and 10 bases, there was a span of 10 bases. Germline CDR1 and CDR2: MNHEY and SVGAGI. The CDR3 is CASSYSRQEPQHF. As DNA, the CDR3 is TGTGCCAGCAGTTACTCCCGACAGGAACCCCAGCATTTT.

This chain connects TRBV5-8 to TRBJ1-5; weak D call: TRBD1 (5 bases). Germline V gene sequence: CDR1 SGHTS, CDR2 YDEGEE. The germline V and J ends were trimmed by 0 bases and 10 bases, with 14 bases remaining between them. The CDR3 has 14 amino acids. The CDR3 loop reads CASSLVGGRGPQHF. For the CDR3, the DNA is TGTGCCAGCAGCTTGGTGGGGGGGAGGGGACCCCAGCATTTT. Filled out from reference TRBV5-8 and TRBJ1-5, the complete variable domain reads EAGVTQSPTHLIKTRGQQATLRCSPISGHTSVYWYQQALGLGLQFLLWYDEGEERNRGNFPPRFSGRQFPNYSSELNVNALELEDSALYLCASSLVGGRGPQHFGDGTRLSIL.